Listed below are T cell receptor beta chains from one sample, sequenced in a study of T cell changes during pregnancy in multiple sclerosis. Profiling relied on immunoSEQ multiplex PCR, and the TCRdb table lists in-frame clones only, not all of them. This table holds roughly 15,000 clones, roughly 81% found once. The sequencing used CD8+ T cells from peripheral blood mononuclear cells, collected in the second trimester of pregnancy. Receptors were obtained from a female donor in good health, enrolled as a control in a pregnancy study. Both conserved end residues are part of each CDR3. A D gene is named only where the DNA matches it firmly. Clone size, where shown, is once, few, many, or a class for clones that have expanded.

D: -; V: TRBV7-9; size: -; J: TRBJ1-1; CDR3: CASSWGEGAERGEAFF; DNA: TGTGCCAGCAGCTGGGGGGAAGGGGCCGAGCGAGGTGAAGCTTTCTTT
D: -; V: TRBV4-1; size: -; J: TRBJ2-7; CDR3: CASSQVDSDYEQYF; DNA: TGCGCCAGCAGCCAAGTTGACTCTGACTACGAGCAGTACTTC
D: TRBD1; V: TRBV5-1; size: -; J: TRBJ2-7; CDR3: CASSLSQGATYEQYF; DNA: TGCGCCAGCAGCTTGTCCCAGGGGGCAACCTACGAGCAGTACTTC
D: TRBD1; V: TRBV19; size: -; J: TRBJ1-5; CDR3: CASRRDRENSNQPQHF; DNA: TGTGCCAGTAGAAGGGACAGGGAGAATAGCAATCAGCCCCAGCATTTT
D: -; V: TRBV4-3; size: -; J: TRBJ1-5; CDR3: CASSQDRRGRGPQHF; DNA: TGCGCCAGCAGCCAAGATAGGAGGGGCCGGGGGCCCCAGCATTTT
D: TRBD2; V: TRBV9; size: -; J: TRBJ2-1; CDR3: CASSPSGGLSEQFF; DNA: TGTGCCAGCAGCCCCAGCGGGGGGCTCAGTGAGCAGTTCTTC
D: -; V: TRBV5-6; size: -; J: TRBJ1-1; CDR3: CASSLGGRSTEAFF; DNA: TGTGCCAGCAGCCTCGGAGGAAGGAGCACTGAAGCTTTCTTT
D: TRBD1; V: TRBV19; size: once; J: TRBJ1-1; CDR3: CASSGTGGNTEAFF; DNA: TGTGCCAGTAGCGGGACAGGGGGGAACACTGAAGCTTTCTTT
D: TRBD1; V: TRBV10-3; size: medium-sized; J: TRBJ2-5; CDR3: CAISPGQGDQETQYF; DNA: TGTGCCATCAGCCCCGGACAGGGAGACCAAGAGACCCAGTACTTC
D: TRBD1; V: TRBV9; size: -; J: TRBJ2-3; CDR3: CASSLRTGGASDTQYF; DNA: TGTGCCAGCAGCTTACGGACAGGGGGCGCCTCAGATACGCAGTATTTT
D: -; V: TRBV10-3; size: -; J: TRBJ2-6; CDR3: CAISEDGDNSGANVLTF; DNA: TGTGCCATCAGTGAGGACGGAGATAACTCTGGGGCCAACGTCCTGACTTTC
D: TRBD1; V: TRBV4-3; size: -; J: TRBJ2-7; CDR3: CASSQDSAGGYEQYF; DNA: TGCGCCAGCAGCCAAGATTCGGCAGGGGGTTACGAGCAGTACTTC
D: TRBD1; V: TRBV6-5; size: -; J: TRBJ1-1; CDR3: CASSYDRGRGEAFF; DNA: TGTGCCAGCAGTTACGACAGGGGGCGAGGTGAAGCTTTCTTT
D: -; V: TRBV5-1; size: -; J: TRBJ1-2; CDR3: CASSQDRIYNYGYTF; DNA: TGCGCCAGCAGCCAAGACAGGATCTATAACTATGGCTACACCTTC
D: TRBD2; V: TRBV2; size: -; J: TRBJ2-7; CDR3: CASSENEGLAGTYEQYF; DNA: TGTGCCAGCAGTGAAAATGAGGGACTAGCGGGAACCTACGAGCAGTACTTC
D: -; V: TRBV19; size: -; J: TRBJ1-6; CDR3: CASSIEGDSPSLFYNSPLHF; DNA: TGTGCCAGTAGTATAGAAGGGGATTCCCCATCCCTCTTCTATAATTCACCCCTCCACTTT
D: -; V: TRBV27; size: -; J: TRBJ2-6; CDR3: CASSSLQRWRGRANVLTF; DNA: TGTGCCAGCAGTTCTTTACAGAGATGGAGGGGTAGGGCCAACGTCCTGACTTTC
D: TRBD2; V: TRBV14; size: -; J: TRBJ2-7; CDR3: CASSQVGTIEQYF; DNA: TGTGCCAGCAGCCAAGTCGGGACTATCGAGCAGTACTTC
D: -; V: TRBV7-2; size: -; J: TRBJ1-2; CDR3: CASSPRFYGYTF; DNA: TGTGCCAGCAGCCCGAGGTTCTATGGCTACACCTTC
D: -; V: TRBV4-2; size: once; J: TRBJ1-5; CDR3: CASSQDHSNQPQHF; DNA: TGTGCCAGCAGCCAAGATCATAGCAATCAGCCCCAGCATTTT
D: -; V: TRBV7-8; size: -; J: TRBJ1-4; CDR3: CASSPGALMANEKLFF; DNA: TGTGCCAGCAGCCCAGGGGCCCTTATGGCTAATGAAAAACTGTTTTTT
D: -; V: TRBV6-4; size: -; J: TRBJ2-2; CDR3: CASSDRGGTGELFF; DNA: TGTGCCAGCAGTGATCGCGGAGGCACCGGGGAGCTGTTTTTT
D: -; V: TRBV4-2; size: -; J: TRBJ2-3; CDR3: CASSQAAGQTQYF; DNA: TGTGCCAGCAGCCAAGCGGCGGGTCAAACGCAGTATTTT
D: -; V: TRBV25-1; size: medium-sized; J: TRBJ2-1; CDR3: CASSFRRGRLRGEQFF; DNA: TGTGCCAGCTCTTTCCGAAGGGGCAGGCTGCGGGGTGAGCAGTTCTTC
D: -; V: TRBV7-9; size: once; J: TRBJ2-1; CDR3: CASVPGSYNEQFF; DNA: TGTGCCAGCGTGCCGGGATCCTACAATGAGCAGTTCTTC
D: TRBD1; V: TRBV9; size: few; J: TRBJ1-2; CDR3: CASSPWDSGGYTF; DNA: TGTGCCAGCAGCCCTTGGGACAGCGGGGGCTACACCTTC
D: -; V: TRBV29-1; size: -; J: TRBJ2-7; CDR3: CSVGEGGYEQYF; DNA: TGCAGCGTTGGGGAGGGGGGCTACGAGCAGTACTTC
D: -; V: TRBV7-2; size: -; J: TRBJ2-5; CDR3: CASSPEGVRLGAQETQYF; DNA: TGTGCCAGCAGCCCAGAGGGTGTAAGACTAGGCGCCCAAGAGACCCAGTACTTC